Shown below are 22 T cell receptor beta chains from a single sample sequenced in a study of identical twins. TCRdb ran MiXCR on the 5' RACE reads and lists one entry per CDR3 protein. The sample gives about 810,000 distinct CDR3 sequences, roughly 12% of which show up once; around 1.6% is in the top ten. This sample was also put to use in a study of yellow fever vaccine responses in identical twins.

The sequencing input was PBMCs. Source of these receptors: a woman between 18 and 30 years old in good health.

This clonotype was observed a handful of times. This chain joins TRBV11-2 and TRBJ2-1; weak D call: TRBD1 (6 bases). Germline values: CDR1 SGHAT, CDR2 FQNNGV. V was shortened by 6 bases and J by 6 bases, with 18 bases between the two germline ends. The CDR3 has 15 residues. This CDR3 reads CASRSWGLKANEQFF. The CDR3 DNA sequence: TGTGCCAGCAGGTCCTGGGGGCTAAAAGCCAATGAGCAGTTCTTC.

This clonotype was observed a few times. The chain couples TRBV5-1 to TRBJ2-7, with 9 bases identical to TRBD1. Trimming cost V 7 bases and J 0 bases; bases outside gene matches: 14. Germline V CDR1 and CDR2: SGHRS, YFSETQ. The CDR3 spans 17 residues. The CDR3 reads CASGPGQGVRSSYEQYF. CDR3 in DNA: TGCGCCAGCGGACCGGGACAGGGTGTAAGGAGCTCCTACGAGCAGTACTTC.

In this sample, this clonotype turned up a few times. The chain recombines TRBV2 with TRBJ2-4, with D hard to call. Trimming removed 8 bases at V and 0 bases at J, with 8 bases between. The CDR3 is made up of 13 amino acids. Germline-derived CDR1 and CDR2 are SNHLY and FYNNEI. CDR3 nucleotide sequence: TGTGCCAGCTGTTCGATAGCCAAAAACATTCAGTACTTC. As protein: CASCSIAKNIQYF.

This clonotype has a handful of counts. J is TRBJ1-1 and V is TRBV7-2; no definite D call. The CDR3 loop spans 12 amino acids. Germline V gene lookup returns CDR1 SGHTA and CDR2 FQGNSA. V was trimmed by 6 bases and J by 7 bases, leaving 12 bases between them. The CDR3 is CASRSTLVEAFF. The CDR3 region has the DNA TGTGCCAGCAGATCAACTCTGGTTGAAGCTTTCTTT.

The J gene is TRBJ2-1, the V gene TRBV12-3 or TRBV12-4; perhaps TRBD2 as D (5 bases). The V and J ends lost 4 bases and 9 bases respectively, with 13 bases between them. The CDR3 is 13 amino acids. CDR3 bases: TGTGCCAGCAGTTGGAAGACTACCGGTGAGCAGTTCTTC. Translation: CASSWKTTGEQFF.

CDR3 DNA: TGCAGTGCTAGAACCACTAGCGGGGCTTACAATGAGCAGTTCTTC. Translation gives CSARTTSGAYNEQFF. The chain joins TRBV20-1 to TRBJ2-1; 10 nucleotides align to TRBD2. The CDR3 is 15 residues long. Germline V gives CDR1 DFQATT, CDR2 SNEGSKA (reference sequence). V was pared by 2 bases and J by 4 bases, with 5 bases of the junction left unmatched.

This clonotype was counted only a few times. V is TRBV6-1 and J is TRBJ2-7; 11 nucleotides align to TRBD1. Unmatched junction bases numbered 4, after V lost 8 bases and J lost 1 base. Germline CDR1 MNHNS, CDR2 SASEGT. This CDR3 is built from 14 residues. The CDR3 loop reads CASGDRGVSYEQYV. In DNA, the CDR3 is TGTGCCAGCGGGGACAGGGGGGTTTCCTACGAGCAGTACGTC.

The gene calls are TRBV7-8 and TRBJ2-1; TRBD2 aligns across 11 bases. Unmatched junction bases numbered 6, after V lost 1 base and J lost 4 bases. The CDR3 has 17 residues. From germline, CDR1 is SGHVS and CDR2 FQNEAQ. CDR3 loop: CASSLDPGLADYNEQFF. The CDR3 region has the DNA TGTGCCAGCAGCTTAGACCCGGGACTAGCGGATTACAATGAGCAGTTCTTC.

This clonotype was found many times. The CDR3 region has the DNA TGTGCCAGTAGAAGCGGCAGGGTGAACACTGAAGCTTTCTTT. It translates to CASRSGRVNTEAFF. The J gene is TRBJ1-1, the V gene TRBV19; TRBD1 might be the D (5 bases). CDR1 is LNHDA and CDR2 is SQIVND in the germline V gene (reference sequence). This CDR3 is built from 14 residues. V shed 6 bases and J shed 0 bases, with 11 bases lying between them.

This clonotype was picked up a small number of times. The V and J genes are TRBV7-3 and TRBJ2-1; D may be TRBD2 (6 bases). The germline gives CDR1 SGHTA, CDR2 FQGTGA. This CDR3 spans 13 amino acids. The germline V and J ends were trimmed by 5 bases and 11 bases, with 16 bases remaining between them. Written as DNA, the CDR3 is TGTGCCAGCAGCCATAGCGGTTCACGCCAGCAGTTCTTC. This encodes CASSHSGSRQQFF.

This clonotype was seen a few times. This sequence joins TRBV20-1 and TRBJ2-1; TRBD2 matches 11 bases. V was clipped by 5 bases and J by 7 bases; unmatched bases: 4. The germline V gene has CDR1 DFQATT and CDR2 SNEGSKA (reference sequence). This CDR3 is 13 amino acids long. In DNA form, the CDR3 reads TGCAGTGCTCTAGCGGGAGGATGGAATGAGCAGTTCTTC. Amino acids: CSALAGGWNEQFF.

This clonotype was recorded a few times. This chain uses TRBV6-1 with TRBJ1-5; TRBD1 matches at 8 bases. The germline CDR1 and CDR2 sequences are MNHNS and SASEGT. This CDR3 contains 15 residues. V dropped 7 bases and J dropped 2; count of bases not matched to a gene: 7. DNA of the CDR3: TGTGCCAGCAAAAAGACAGGGGACGGCAATCAGCCCCAGCATTTT. Translation: CASKKTGDGNQPQHF.

V gene TRBV5-1 combines with J gene TRBJ2-7, with D perhaps TRBD2 (6 bases). V was cut by 3 bases and J by 3 bases, with 19 bases left in between. CDR3 size: 16 residues. Germline lookup yields CDR1 SGHRS and CDR2 YFSETQ. CDR3 amino acids: CASSWGVLTVDYEQYF. The CDR3 DNA reads as TGCGCCAGCAGCTGGGGGGTCCTGACAGTGGACTACGAGCAGTACTTC.

This clonotype was seen a handful of times. This chain connects TRBV23-1 to TRBJ2-7; 10 bases map to TRBD2. TRBV23-1 is treated as an ORF (open reading frame) with a function not yet certain. The CDR3 runs to 13 residues. The junction had 4 bases not matched to a gene; V was cut back by 7 bases and J by 4 bases. CDR3 region: CASNPTSGYEQYV. The CDR3 DNA is TGCGCCAGCAACCCGACTAGCGGGTACGAGCAGTACGTC.

This clonotype was observed a handful of times. This chain links TRBV12-3 or TRBV12-4 with TRBJ2-2; TRBD1 might be the D (5 bases). V lost 3 bases and J lost 6, with 11 bases in between. The CDR3 consists of 14 residues. The CDR3 is CASSFRKGAGELFF. The CDR3 DNA reads as TGTGCCAGCAGTTTTAGAAAAGGGGCCGGGGAGCTGTTTTTT.

The chain has TRBV24-1 and TRBJ2-5; 14 nucleotides line up with TRBD2. Germline V CDR1 and CDR2: KGHDR, SFDVKD. The V and J ends lost 4 bases and 4 bases, in that order; junction bases with no gene match: 7. The CDR3 covers 17 residues. CDR3 region: CATSDPGLAGGLETQYF. For the CDR3, the DNA is TGTGCCACCAGTGACCCTGGACTAGCGGGAGGTCTAGAGACCCAGTACTTC.

The table lists this clonotype with many counts. The gene calls are TRBV6-1 and TRBJ1-5, with 10 bases that match TRBD1. The CDR3 is 14 amino acids. Trimming removed 5 bases from V and 4 bases from J; junction bases left unmatched: 2. The V gene's germline CDR1 is MNHNS and CDR2 SASEGT. The CDR3 bases are TGTGCCAGCAGTAGACAGGGGGCTAATCAGCCCCAGCATTTT. It encodes CASSRQGANQPQHF.

The count of this clonotype is one. This chain's CDR3 is CASSLAGGHNQPQHF. For the CDR3, the DNA is TGCGCCAGCAGCTTGGCAGGGGGTCACAATCAGCCCCAGCATTTT. The chain has TRBV5-1 and TRBJ1-5; TRBD1 matches 7 bases. The ends lost 0 bases at V and 3 bases at J; junction bases unmatched: 3. The CDR3 loop spans 15 amino acids. Germline V gene lookup returns CDR1 SGHRS and CDR2 YFSETQ.

This clonotype has just a few counts. This chain links TRBV2 with TRBJ1-5, with D possibly TRBD1 on 6 matching bases. This CDR3 is 15 amino acids long. Trimming shortened V by 6 bases and J by 0 bases, and 12 bases separated the two germline ends. From germline, CDR1 is SNHLY and CDR2 FYNNEI. The CDR3 region has the DNA TGTGCCAGCAGCGAGACAGGACGTAGCAATCAGCCCCAGCATTTT. It is translated as CASSETGRSNQPQHF.

The genes are TRBV27 and TRBJ2-6; D unclear. The CDR3 consists of 15 residues. The V end lost 2 bases, the J end lost 0 bases, and 5 bases lay between the germline ends. Looked up from germline, CDR1 is MNHEY and CDR2 is SMNVEV (reference sequence). For the CDR3, the DNA is TGTGCCAGCAGTTTAATGAGCTCTGGGGCCAACGTCCTGACTTTC. Its translation is CASSLMSSGANVLTF.

The J gene is TRBJ2-7, the V gene TRBV13; D is uncertain. Germline V gene data show CDR1 as PRHDT and CDR2 as FYEKMQ (reference sequence). The CDR3 runs 14 residues. Trimming cost V 0 bases and J 4 bases, with 10 bases left between them. CDR3 protein: CASSLGRVLYEQYF. The CDR3 DNA follows: TGTGCCAGCAGCTTAGGCCGGGTGTTGTACGAGCAGTACTTC. Together with reference TRBV13 and TRBJ2-7, the CDR3 gives the full variable domain: AAGVIQSPRHLIKEKRETATLKCYPIPRHDTVYWYQQGPGQDPQFLISFYEKMQSDKGSIPDRFSAQQFSDYHSELNMSSLELGDSALYFCASSLGRVLYEQYFGPGTRLTVT.

The chain links TRBV20-1 to TRBJ2-6, with D possibly being TRBD2 (5 bases). There are 16 residues in the CDR3. Germline V CDR1 and CDR2: DFQATT, SNEGSKA (reference sequence). Trimming left V 0 bases short and J 1 base short, with 10 bases between. CDR3 region: CSARDPTRSGANVLTF. Written as DNA, the CDR3 is TGCAGTGCTAGAGATCCTACTAGGTCTGGGGCCAACGTCCTGACTTTC.